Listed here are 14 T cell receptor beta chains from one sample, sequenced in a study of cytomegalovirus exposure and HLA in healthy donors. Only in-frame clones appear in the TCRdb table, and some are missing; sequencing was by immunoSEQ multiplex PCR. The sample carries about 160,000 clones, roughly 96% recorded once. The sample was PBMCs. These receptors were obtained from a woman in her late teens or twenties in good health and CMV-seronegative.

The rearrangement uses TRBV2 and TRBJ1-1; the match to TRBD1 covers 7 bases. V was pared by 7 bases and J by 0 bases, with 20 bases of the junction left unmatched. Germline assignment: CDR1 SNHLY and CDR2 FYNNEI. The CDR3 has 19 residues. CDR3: CASITGTANGGRLNTEAFF. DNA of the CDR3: TGTGCCAGCATCACCGGGACAGCAAACGGGGGACGATTGAACACTGAAGCTTTCTTT.

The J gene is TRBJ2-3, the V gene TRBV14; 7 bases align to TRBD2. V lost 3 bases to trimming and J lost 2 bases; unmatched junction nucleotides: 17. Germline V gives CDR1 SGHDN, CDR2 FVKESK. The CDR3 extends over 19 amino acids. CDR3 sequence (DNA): TGTGCCAGCAGCCACCCGTACCCGGGGAGCGGGGACTACACAGATACGCAGTATTTT. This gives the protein CASSHPYPGSGDYTDTQYF.

The CDR3 region has the DNA TGTGCCAGCAGCTTCTCAGCGGGGGTCTACAATGAGCAGTTCTTC. It translates to CASSFSAGVYNEQFF. The chain carries TRBV7-9 and TRBJ2-1; 8 nucleotides align to TRBD2. The CDR3 covers 15 residues. CDR1 and CDR2 from the germline V gene are SEHNR and FQNEAQ (reference sequence). The ends lost 3 bases at V and 3 bases at J; junction bases unmatched: 4.

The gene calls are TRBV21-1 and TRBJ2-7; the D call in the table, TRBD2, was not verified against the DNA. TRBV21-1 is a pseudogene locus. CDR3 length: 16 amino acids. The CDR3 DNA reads TGTGCCAGCAGCAAAACGGAAGCGTCGAGCTCCTACGAGCAGTACTTC. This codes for CASSKTEASSSYEQYF.

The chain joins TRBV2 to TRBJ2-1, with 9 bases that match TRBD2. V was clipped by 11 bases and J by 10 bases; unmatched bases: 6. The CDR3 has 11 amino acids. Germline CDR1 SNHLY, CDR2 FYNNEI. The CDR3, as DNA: TGTGCCGGCGGGGGGGCATGGGAGCAGTTCTTC. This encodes CAGGGAWEQFF.

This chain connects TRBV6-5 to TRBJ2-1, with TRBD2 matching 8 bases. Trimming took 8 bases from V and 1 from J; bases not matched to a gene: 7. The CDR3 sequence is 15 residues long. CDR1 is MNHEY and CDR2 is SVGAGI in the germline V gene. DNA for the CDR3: TGTGCCAGCCGCCTGGCGGGGGGTTCCTACAATGAGCAGTTCTTC. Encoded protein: CASRLAGGSYNEQFF.

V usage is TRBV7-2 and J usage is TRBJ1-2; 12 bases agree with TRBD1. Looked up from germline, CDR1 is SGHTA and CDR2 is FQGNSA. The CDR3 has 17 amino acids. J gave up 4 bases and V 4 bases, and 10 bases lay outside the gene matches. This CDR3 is CTSSSPGQGARSYGYTF. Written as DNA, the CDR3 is TGTACCAGCAGCTCCCCGGGACAGGGGGCGCGGAGCTATGGCTACACCTTC.

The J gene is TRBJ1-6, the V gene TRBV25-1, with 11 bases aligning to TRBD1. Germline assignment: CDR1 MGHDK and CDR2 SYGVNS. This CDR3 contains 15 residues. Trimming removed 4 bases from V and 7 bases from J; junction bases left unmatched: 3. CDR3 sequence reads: CASSGTGGYNSPLHF. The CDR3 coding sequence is TGTGCCAGCAGTGGGACAGGGGGCTACAATTCACCCCTCCACTTT. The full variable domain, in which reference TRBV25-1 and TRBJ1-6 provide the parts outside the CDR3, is EADIYQTPRYLVIGTGKKITLECSQTMGHDKMYWYQQDPGMELHLIHYSYGVNSTEKGDLSSESTVSRIRTEHFPLTLESARPSHTSQYLCASSGTGGYNSPLHFGNGTRLTVT.

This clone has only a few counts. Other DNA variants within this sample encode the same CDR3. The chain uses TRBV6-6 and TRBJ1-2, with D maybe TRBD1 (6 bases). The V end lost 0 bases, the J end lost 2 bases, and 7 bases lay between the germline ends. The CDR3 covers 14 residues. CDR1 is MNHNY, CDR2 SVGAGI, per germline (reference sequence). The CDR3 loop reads CASSYSTGNYGYTF. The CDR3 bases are TGTGCCAGCAGTTACTCAACAGGGAACTATGGCTACACCTTC.

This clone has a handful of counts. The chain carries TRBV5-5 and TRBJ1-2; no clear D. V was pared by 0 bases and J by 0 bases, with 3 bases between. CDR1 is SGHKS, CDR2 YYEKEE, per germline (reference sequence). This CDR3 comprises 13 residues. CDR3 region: CASSLGPNYGYTF. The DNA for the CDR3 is TGTGCCAGCAGCTTGGGGCCTAACTATGGCTACACCTTC.

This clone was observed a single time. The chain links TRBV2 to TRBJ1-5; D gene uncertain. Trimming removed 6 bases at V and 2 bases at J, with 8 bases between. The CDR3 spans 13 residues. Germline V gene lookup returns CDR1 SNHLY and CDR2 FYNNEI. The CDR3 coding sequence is TGTGCCAGCAGAGTTGAGCGCAATCAGCCCCAGCATTTT. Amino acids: CASRVERNQPQHF.

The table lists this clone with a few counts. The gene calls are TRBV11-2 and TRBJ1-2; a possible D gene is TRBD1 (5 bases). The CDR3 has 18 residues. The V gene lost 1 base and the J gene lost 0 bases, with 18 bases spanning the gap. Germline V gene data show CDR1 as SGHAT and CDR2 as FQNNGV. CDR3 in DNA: TGTGCCAGCAGCTTAGGACGGGGGATTCGATTAGCTAACTATGGCTACACCTTC. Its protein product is CASSLGRGIRLANYGYTF.

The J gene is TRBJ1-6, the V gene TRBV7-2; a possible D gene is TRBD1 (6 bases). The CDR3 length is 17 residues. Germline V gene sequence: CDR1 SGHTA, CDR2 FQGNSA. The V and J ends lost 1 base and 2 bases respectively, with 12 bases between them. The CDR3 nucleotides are TGTGCCAGCAGCTTAGGGGGGGGCAGAACCTATAATTCACCCCTCCACTTT. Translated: CASSLGGGRTYNSPLHF.

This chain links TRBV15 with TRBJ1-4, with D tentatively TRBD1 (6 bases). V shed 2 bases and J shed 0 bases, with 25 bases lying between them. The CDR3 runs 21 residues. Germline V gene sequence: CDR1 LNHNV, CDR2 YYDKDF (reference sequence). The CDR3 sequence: CATSRKETGNFLTATNEKLFF. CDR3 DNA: TGTGCCACCAGCAGAAAAGAGACAGGTAATTTCCTCACTGCAACTAATGAAAAACTGTTTTTT.